A single count supports the clone carrying this T cell receptor (beta chain). Original processing methods: Researchers report that nucleated cell counts were estimated from reference gene primer amplification. Measured with immunoSEQ multiplex PCR; TCRdb has only the in-frame clones, and not every one. That table is the source of V, J and clone size, and D and trimming were worked out from the DNA. The sample has 200,000 or so clones, 80% to 85% seen once; the top ten hold over 5%. The record originates from a study of blood T cell repertoires in COVID-19. The wider study: Italy, Spain and the United States were the sources of the convalescent and acute COVID-19 samples. PBMCs, B-cell-depleted T cells, or T cells provided the cDNA or gDNA that made up the material.

The CDR3 is 13 residues long. Germline assignment: CDR1 GTSNPN and CDR2 SVGIG (reference sequence). V dropped 2 bases and J dropped 9 bases, with 11 bases sitting between them. The receptor's source is a woman in her twenties or thirties with acute or convalescent COVID-19. The sample consisted of peripheral blood. The chain links TRBV30 to TRBJ1-6; D is perhaps TRBD1 (5 bases). For the CDR3, the DNA is TGTGCCTGGAGTAAACCAGGGTCTTCACCCCTCCACTTT. Translation gives CAWSKPGSSPLHF. Full variable domain (missing parts from reference TRBV30 and TRBJ1-6): SQTIHQWPATLVQPVGSPLSLECTVEGTSNPNLYWYRQAAGRGLQLLFYSVGIGQISSEVPQNLSASRPQDRQFILSSKKLLLSDSGFYLCAWSKPGSSPLHFGNGTRLTVT.